The 4 T cell receptor beta chains listed next were all sequenced from one sample in a study of early T cells in non-severe SARS-CoV-2 infection. TCRdb fed the 5' RACE reads into MiXCR, producing one record per CDR3 protein. The sample contains tens of thousands of distinct CDR3 sequences, 8.5% to 10% of which appear only once. Sample: whole blood. The receptors shown here come from an adult who was a healthcare worker with PCR-confirmed SARS-CoV-2 infection or an uninfected control (not recorded which).

This rearrangement joins TRBV29-1 to TRBJ2-3; the D gene is possibly TRBD1 (6 bases). The CDR3 has 11 amino acids. The germline CDR1 and CDR2 sequences are SQVTM and ANQGSEA. The V end lost 4 bases, the J end lost 4 bases, and 6 bases lay between the germline ends. The CDR3 loop reads CSVGGPDTQYF. In DNA form, the CDR3 reads TGCAGCGTTGGGGGGCCAGATACGCAGTATTTT.

This chain uses TRBV5-6 with TRBJ2-3; possible D gene TRBD1, 6 bases. CDR3 length: 15 residues. Germline loops: CDR1 SGHDT, CDR2 YYEEEE. V was trimmed by 2 bases and J by 5 bases, leaving 15 bases between them. The DNA for the CDR3 is TGTGCCAGCAGCTTTCCAGGGTCAGGGGAAGATACGCAGTATTTT. Translation: CASSFPGSGEDTQYF.

This clonotype was seen more than once but under ten times. J is TRBJ1-1 and V is TRBV20-1; TRBD1 matches at 7 bases. Trimming took 0 bases from V and 7 from J; bases not matched to a gene: 11. CDR3 size: 15 residues. Per germline, CDR1 DFQATT and CDR2 SNEGSKA (reference sequence). CDR3 DNA: TGCAGTGCTAGAGATGATACCGGGACAGTGAGTGAAGCTTTCTTT. Its protein product is CSARDDTGTVSEAFF.

The sample holds a few counts of this clonotype. J is TRBJ2-7 and V is TRBV29-1; possibly TRBD1 for D (5 bases). CDR1 and CDR2 (germline): SQVTM, ANQGSEA. CDR3 length: 12 amino acids. The V end lost 7 bases, the J end lost 0 bases, and 10 bases lay between the germline ends. CDR3 sequence: CSGTGDSYEQYF. The CDR3 DNA sequence: TGCAGCGGTACAGGAGACTCCTACGAGCAGTACTTC.